This T cell receptor beta chain was recovered during a study of a mutant IDH1 vaccine in newly diagnosed glioma. V lost 4 bases and J lost 5; bases outside the gene matches: 12. Germline CDR1 reads SGHDT; CDR2 reads YYEEEE. The length of the CDR3 is 16 residues. Time point reported: week 47, end of study. Topical imiquimod accompanied each vaccine dose, which consisted of 300 ug of mutant IDH1 20-mer peptide. About this clone itself: Its antigen is undetermined.

Profiling relied on immunoSEQ multiplex PCR, and the TCRdb table lists in-frame clones only, not all of them. Among about 54,000 clones listed, around four fifths were seen once. This sequence was found in a woman between 50 and 59 years old with glioma. This chain uses TRBV5-6 with TRBJ1-2; 9 bases align to TRBD1. The material was PBMCs, obtained from a glioma patient whose treatment included an IDH1 peptide vaccine. The CDR3 region has the DNA TGTGCCAGCAGCCTGAGTTTGAAGACAGGGGGTTATGGCTACACCTTC. Translated, it gives CASSLSLKTGGYGYTF.